The sequence of this TCR beta chain was determined in a study of radiation and T cells in renal cell carcinoma. In its sample, this clone was seen a few times. This sample's time point: blood 4 weeks post-SBRT, at nephrectomy. Noted treatment: 15 Gy SBRT to primary tumor, nephrectomy 4 weeks later. V was trimmed by 6 bases and J by 5 bases, leaving 18 bases between them. CDR1 is SGHNT and CDR2 is YYREEE in the germline V gene (reference sequence). This CDR3 has 15 residues. Measured with immunoSEQ multiplex PCR; TCRdb has only the in-frame clones, and not every one. Altogether about 78,000 clones are present, roughly 87% being singletons, with the ten largest covering roughly 5.4%.

The sequence derives from a woman in her sixties or seventies with renal cell carcinoma. The chain couples TRBV5-4 to TRBJ2-1; D may correspond to TRBD1 or TRBD2 (5 bases each). The sequenced sample was blood, obtained from a patient whose treatment included radiotherapy and nephrectomy. The CDR3 nucleotides read TGTGCCAGCACAGATGGGGGACGCCCAGACAATGAGCAGTTCTTC. It is translated as CASTDGGRPDNEQFF.